This passage covers 27 T cell receptor beta chains from one sample sequenced in a study of shared clonotypes between healthy human individuals. This table comes from immunoSEQ multiplex PCR, and its TCRdb copy is limited to in-frame clones, with some not included. This repertoire shows about 2.4 million clones, under 95% found once; its top ten account for about 0.34%. The sample consisted of naive CD4+ T cells from PBMCs. Noted subset: CD45RA+ positively selected. The receptors shown here come from a man between 18 and 35 years old in good health. Some clones in this sample may be carry-over from other donors' samples.

The rearrangement links TRBV29-1 to TRBJ1-1; D perhaps matches TRBD1 (5 bases). Trimming cost V 4 bases and J 5 bases, with 17 bases left between them. The CDR3 loop spans 14 amino acids. Germline V gene sequence: CDR1 SQVTM, CDR2 ANQGSEA. For the CDR3, the DNA is TGCAGCGTTGCCAGGGACCCCATAGGTACTGAAGCTTTCTTT. This gives the protein CSVARDPIGTEAFF.

About this clone: Other DNA sequences in this specimen translate into the identical CDR3. The chain links TRBV7-6 to TRBJ2-7; D ambiguous. Germline loops: CDR1 SGHVS, CDR2 FNYEAQ. Trimming took 4 bases from V and 0 from J, leaving 10 bases between them. The CDR3 is 14 residues long. As DNA, the CDR3 is TGTGCCAGCAGCTCATACCTGGGCTCCTACGAGCAGTACTTC. It encodes CASSSYLGSYEQYF.

The V and J genes are TRBV28 and TRBJ1-2, with 10 bases lining up with TRBD1. Germline loops: CDR1 MDHEN, CDR2 SYDVKM. V was pared by 3 bases and J by 8 bases, with 6 bases of the junction left unmatched. There are 14 residues in the CDR3. The CDR3 protein is CASSFGTGVRGYTF. The CDR3 DNA sequence: TGTGCCAGCAGTTTCGGGACAGGGGTAAGGGGCTACACCTTC.

This chain connects TRBV5-5 to TRBJ2-5; a weak D match, TRBD2 (6 bases). Per the germline V gene, CDR1 is SGHKS and CDR2 is YYEKEE (reference sequence). V lost 5 bases to trimming and J lost 0 bases, with 11 bases between them. The CDR3 contains 14 residues. The CDR3 reads CASSGGGYQETQYF. In nucleotides, the CDR3 is TGTGCCAGCAGTGGTGGGGGGTACCAAGAGACCCAGTACTTC.

The rearrangement uses TRBV9 and TRBJ2-3; D unresolved. The germline gives CDR1 SGDLS, CDR2 YYNGEE. The germline V and J ends were trimmed by 0 bases and 3 bases, with 8 bases remaining between them. The CDR3 loop spans 14 amino acids. CDR3 residues: CASSVDQPTDTQYF. The CDR3 nucleotides are TGTGCCAGCAGCGTAGATCAGCCTACAGATACGCAGTATTTT.

J is TRBJ1-5 and V is TRBV14; tentative D call: TRBD1 (6 bases). The germline CDR1 and CDR2 sequences are SGHDN and FVKESK. V was clipped by 1 base and J by 2 bases, with 21 bases between them. CDR3 length: 19 amino acids. CDR3 nucleotide sequence: TGTGCCAGCAGCCAAGTCATAAGGCAGGGGAGGTTGGGCAATCAGCCCCAGCATTTT. As protein: CASSQVIRQGRLGNQPQHF.

The chain joins TRBV28 to TRBJ2-2; D remains ambiguous. Trimming shortened V by 4 bases and J by 0 bases, and 12 bases separated the two germline ends. This CDR3 is 16 amino acids long. CDR1 and CDR2 (germline): MDHEN, SYDVKM. CDR3 coding DNA: TGTGCCAGCAGTTACCTTTTGGGGTCGAACACCGGGGAGCTGTTTTTT. Its translation is CASSYLLGSNTGELFF.

With respect to this clone: Other DNA sequences within the sample encode an identical CDR3. The chain recombines TRBV19 with TRBJ1-3, with 7 bases that match TRBD1. Per the germline V gene, CDR1 is LNHDA and CDR2 is SQIVND (reference sequence). This CDR3 has 14 amino acids. The junction had 0 bases not matched to a gene; V was cut back by 4 bases and J by 0 bases. CDR3 nucleotides: TGTGCCAGTAGTACAGGGGGCTCTGGAAACACCATATATTTT. This gives the protein CASSTGGSGNTIYF.

With regard to this clone: One end of the junction does not line up with germline, which may come from a read error. The chain combines TRBV5-1 with TRBJ2-2; unclear D gene. The CDR3 is 15 amino acids. Germline-derived CDR1 and CDR2 are SGHRS and YFSETQ. CDR3 loop: CASSLGTTNSGELFF. The CDR3 region has the DNA TGCGCCAGCAGCTTGGGGACCACGAACAGCGGGGAGCTGTTTTTT.

The genes are TRBV10-1 and TRBJ2-7; D is unresolved. Germline V CDR1 and CDR2: WNHNN, SYGVQD (reference sequence). Trimming stripped 3 bases from V and 0 bases from J, with 9 bases between. This CDR3 comprises 14 residues. The DNA of the CDR3 is TGCGCCAGCAGTGATTCGTGGAGCTCCTACGAGCAGTACTTC. Translating it yields CASSDSWSSYEQYF.

The gene calls are TRBV21-1 and TRBJ2-3; TRBD2, the table's D call, was not compared with the DNA. TRBV21-1 is shown as a pseudogene. The CDR3 extends over 18 amino acids. DNA for the CDR3: TGTGCCAGCAGCACCTCAAGCGGGAGAAAGTACCGCACAGATACGCAGTATTTT. Protein sequence: CASSTSSGRKYRTDTQYF.

This clone was counted a single time. This rearrangement joins TRBV5-1 to TRBJ2-2; TRBD1 aligns across 9 bases. The CDR3 extends over 16 amino acids. Germline V gives CDR1 SGHRS, CDR2 YFSETQ. V gave up 1 base and J gave up 5 bases; unmatched junction bases: 6. As DNA, the CDR3 is TGCGCCAGCAGCTTGTACAGGGGGCTAAGAACCGGGGAGCTGTTTTTT. Translation: CASSLYRGLRTGELFF.

The chain is built from TRBV5-4 and TRBJ2-1; 8 bases match TRBD2. The germline CDR1 and CDR2 sequences are SGHNT and YYREEE (reference sequence). Trimming cost V 4 bases and J 0 bases; bases outside gene matches: 6. This CDR3 contains 16 residues. CDR3 residues: CASSRTSQYSYNEQFF. CDR3 DNA: TGTGCCAGCAGCCGGACTAGCCAATACTCCTACAATGAGCAGTTCTTC.

The V and J genes are TRBV27 and TRBJ1-1; TRBD1 is a possible D gene (5 bases). V lost 11 bases, J lost 1 base, and 14 bases lay in between. CDR1 MNHEY and CDR2 SMNVEV come from the germline V gene (reference sequence). There are 13 residues in the CDR3. CDR3 bases: TGTGCCTCCAGGCGGGACCAGAACACTGAAGCTTTCTTT. It specifies CASRRDQNTEAFF.

V and J are TRBV11-2 and TRBJ2-1; 11 nucleotides match TRBD1. With V trimmed by 5 bases and J by 5 bases, 8 bases remained unmatched. Per the germline V gene, CDR1 is SGHAT and CDR2 is FQNNGV. The CDR3 length is 16 residues. The CDR3 protein is CASSPQDRGRDNEQFF. Here the CDR3 DNA reads TGTGCCAGCAGCCCCCAGGACAGGGGGCGCGACAATGAGCAGTTCTTC.

In its sample, this clone was seen once. The chain carries TRBV5-1 and TRBJ2-6; perhaps TRBD1 as D (6 bases). Germline V gene data show CDR1 as SGHRS and CDR2 as YFSETQ. The CDR3 covers 15 residues. The V end lost 4 bases, the J end lost 3 bases, and 11 bases lay between the germline ends. CDR3 in DNA: TGCGCCAGCAGCCCAAGCAGGGGTGGGGCCAACGTCCTGACTTTC. It specifies CASSPSRGGANVLTF.

The V call is TRBV5-1, the J call TRBJ1-4; 7 bases match TRBD1. V shed 4 bases, J shed 6 bases, and the junction held 6 bases outside the gene matches. Germline lookup yields CDR1 SGHRS and CDR2 YFSETQ. The CDR3 spans 14 residues. Here the CDR3 DNA reads TGCGCCAGCAGCCCCCGGGGACAGTATGAAAAACTGTTTTTT. Translated: CASSPRGQYEKLFF.

On this clone: The sample has other DNA sequences that encode this CDR3 too. The chain carries TRBV6-5 and TRBJ2-6; weak D call: TRBD2 (5 bases). Germline CDR1 MNHEY, CDR2 SVGAGI. V was trimmed by 0 bases and J by 1 base, leaving 7 bases between them. The CDR3 is made up of 16 amino acids. CDR3 nucleotide sequence: TGTGCCAGCAGTTACTCGCGGGCTTCTGGGGCCAACGTCCTGACTTTC. This gives the protein CASSYSRASGANVLTF.

The chain links TRBV28 to TRBJ2-7, with TRBD2 matching 8 bases. CDR1 MDHEN and CDR2 SYDVKM come from the germline V gene. The V and J ends lost 10 bases and 5 bases, in that order; junction bases with no gene match: 13. This CDR3 has 14 amino acids. This CDR3 is CATTFIGRANEQYF. Here the CDR3 DNA reads TGTGCCACCACCTTTATCGGGAGGGCAAACGAGCAGTACTTC.

The V and J genes are TRBV29-1 and TRBJ1-1; possibly TRBD1 for D (5 bases). The CDR3 is 14 residues long. The V gene's germline CDR1 is SQVTM and CDR2 ANQGSEA. Trimming removed 5 bases from V and 0 bases from J, with 13 bases in between. CDR3 in amino acids: CSVNSGTVNTEAFF. For the CDR3, the DNA is TGCAGCGTTAACTCCGGGACTGTGAACACTGAAGCTTTCTTT.

This chain connects TRBV4-1 to TRBJ1-3; D perhaps matches TRBD1 (5 bases). V was trimmed by 3 bases and J by 0 bases, leaving 15 bases between them. Germline assignment: CDR1 MGHRA and CDR2 YSYEKL. CDR3 length: 17 amino acids. CDR3 DNA: TGCGCCAGCAGCCATCCGGCCGGGGGAAACTCTGGAAACACCATATATTTT. This translates into CASSHPAGGNSGNTIYF.

This chain links TRBV5-1 with TRBJ2-7, with TRBD2 identical over 10 bases. Germline-derived CDR1 and CDR2 are SGHRS and YFSETQ. Losses at the gene ends were 3 bases for V and 6 bases for J; bases not matched to a gene: 12. The CDR3 has 16 amino acids. Written as DNA, the CDR3 is TGCGCCAGCAGCTCGTCCTCCGCTAGCGGGAGAGGCGAGCAGTACTTC. This encodes CASSSSSASGRGEQYF.

V and J are TRBV6-6 and TRBJ2-3, with TRBD2 matching 7 bases. With 6 bases clipped from V and 2 bases from J, the junction kept 8 bases outside the gene matches. Per the germline V gene, CDR1 is MNHNY and CDR2 is SVGAGI (reference sequence). The CDR3 is 15 amino acids. The CDR3 is CASSASGHSTDTQYF. DNA of the CDR3: TGTGCCAGCAGCGCTAGCGGACACTCCACAGATACGCAGTATTTT.

The chain combines TRBV5-1 with TRBJ1-5; D remains ambiguous. V was cut by 0 bases and J by 7 bases, with 14 bases left in between. This CDR3 is 15 amino acids long. Germline lookup yields CDR1 SGHRS and CDR2 YFSETQ. As DNA, the CDR3 is TGCGCCAGCAGCTTGGGGGATGCGGTTGGGCAGCCCCAGCATTTT. Its protein product is CASSLGDAVGQPQHF.

Only one count was recorded for this clone. This rearrangement joins TRBV27 to TRBJ2-7; 11 positions match TRBD1. Unmatched junction bases numbered 4, after V lost 2 bases and J lost 1 base. Per germline, CDR1 MNHEY and CDR2 SMNVEV (reference sequence). The CDR3 is 16 amino acids. In DNA, the CDR3 is TGTGCCAGCAGTTTAGGGACAGGGGGGCATTCCTACGAGCAGTACTTC. Residues: CASSLGTGGHSYEQYF.

This rearrangement joins TRBV5-6 to TRBJ2-1, with TRBD2 identical over 14 bases. The V gene's germline CDR1 is SGHDT and CDR2 YYEEEE. J was trimmed by 4 bases and V by 4 bases; bases with no gene match: 10. CDR3 length: 18 amino acids. CDR3 in amino acids: CASSPAGTSGRGYNEQFF. The CDR3 nucleotides are TGTGCCAGCAGCCCGGCCGGGACTAGCGGGAGAGGGTACAATGAGCAGTTCTTC.

The chain combines TRBV28 with TRBJ2-1, with D hard to call. V was trimmed by 6 bases and J by 0 bases, leaving 15 bases between them. Germline CDR1 MDHEN, CDR2 SYDVKM. The CDR3 is 16 residues long. CDR3 nucleotide sequence: TGTGCCAGCAGCTCTCCCGCGGATAGCTCCTACAATGAGCAGTTCTTC. It codes for CASSSPADSSYNEQFF. Full variable domain (remainder filled in from reference TRBV28 and TRBJ2-1): DVKVTQSSRYLVKRTGEKVFLECVQDMDHENMFWYRQDPGLGLRLIYFSYDVKMKEKGDIPEGYSVSREKKERFSLILESASTNQTSMYLCASSSPADSSYNEQFFGPGTRLTVL.